This T cell receptor (beta chain) was captured by sequencing in a study of T cells in Graves' hyperthyroidism and ophthalmopathy. On the study more broadly: Peripheral blood was obtained at initial diagnosis, preceding any treatment. Study-wide results and caveats: In blood, most of the thyroid clonotypes expanded above 0.001 were also present. Model predictions of ophthalmopathy came a median approximately 6.5 months before onset.

Graves' hyperthyroidism showing no ophthalmopathy progression within 18 months was considered stable. Researchers amplified the TCR beta CDR3 regions from RNA transcripts. An initial round of RT-PCR targeting the TCR CDR3 relied on the HTBI primer set. TCRdb called the multiplex PCR reads again in MiXCR, with one record for every CDR3 protein. This table holds about 560,000 distinct CDR3 sequences, roughly 17% found once. Germline lookup yields CDR1 SGHRS and CDR2 YFSETQ. The CDR3 extends over 14 amino acids. Trimming took off 5 bases at V and 4 bases at J, with 15 bases between the two ends. This clonotype was recorded a few times. Its target is unknown.

The clonotype originates from a woman aged 18-29 years with Graves' hyperthyroidism. The sample taken for sequencing was blood. The chain joins TRBV5-1 to TRBJ2-5; TRBD2 might be the D (6 bases). CDR3 sequence: CASSQTPAGETQYF. DNA for the CDR3: TGCGCCAGCAGTCAGACCCCAGCGGGAGAGACCCAGTACTTC. Full variable domain (outside the CDR3, taken from reference TRBV5-1 and TRBJ2-5): KAGVTQTPRYLIKTRGQQVTLSCSPISGHRSVSWYQQTPGQGLQFLFEYFSETQRNKGNFPGRFSGRQFSNSRSEMNVSTLELGDSALYLCASSQTPAGETQYFGPGTRLLVL.